The 27 T cell receptor beta chains below come from one sample, sequenced in a study of cytomegalovirus exposure and HLA in healthy donors. PCR primers comprised 60 Vbeta and 13 Jbeta primers. Produced via immunoSEQ multiplex PCR; TCRdb's table is partial and in-frame only. Of some 190,000 clones listed, around 85% are singletons. Material: PBMCs. The source of these receptors is a man aged 18 to 35 in good health and CMV-seronegative.

The gene calls are TRBV4-1 and TRBJ1-2; D perhaps matches TRBD1 (5 bases). The CDR3 has 13 amino acids. Germline CDR1 reads MGHRA; CDR2 reads YSYEKL. V lost 0 bases and J lost 8, with 10 bases in between. CDR3: CASSQDSQGGYTF. As DNA, the CDR3 is TGCGCCAGCAGCCAAGATTCCCAGGGAGGCTACACCTTC.

This sequence joins TRBV5-4 and TRBJ2-5, with 11 bases matching TRBD2. The ends lost 1 base at V and 1 base at J; junction bases unmatched: 3. This CDR3 has 16 amino acids. Germline values: CDR1 SGHNT, CDR2 YYREEE (reference sequence). CDR3 in DNA: TGTGCCAGCAGCTTGTTAGGGACTAGCGGCCAAGAGACCCAGTACTTC. Protein: CASSLLGTSGQETQYF. The full variable domain, with the rest looked up from reference TRBV5-4 and TRBJ2-5, is ETGVTQSPTHLIKTRGQQVTLRCSSQSGHNTVSWYQQALGQGPQFIFQYYREEENGRGNFPPRFSGLQFPNYSSELNVNALELDDSALYLCASSLLGTSGQETQYFGPGTRLLVL.

The chain is built from TRBV9 and TRBJ1-1; D unresolved. The germline V gene has CDR1 SGDLS and CDR2 YYNGEE. The germline V and J ends were trimmed by 4 bases and 0 bases, with 7 bases remaining between them. The CDR3 sequence is 13 residues long. CDR3 sequence reads: CASSSFLNTEAFF. The CDR3 DNA sequence: TGTGCCAGCAGCTCGTTCCTGAACACTGAAGCTTTCTTT.

This clone was picked up a small number of times. This chain uses TRBV7-9 with TRBJ2-7, with D possibly matching TRBD2 (5 bases). CDR3 length equals 15 residues. V was clipped by 3 bases and J by 6 bases, with 18 bases between them. Germline V lookup: CDR1 SEHNR, CDR2 FQNEAQ (reference sequence). The CDR3 DNA sequence: TGTGCCAGCAGCTTTGGCGGGCTGTATTCGGGCGAGCAGTACTTC. Its translation: CASSFGGLYSGEQYF. The full variable domain, with the rest looked up from reference TRBV7-9 and TRBJ2-7, is DTGVSQNPRHKITKRGQNVTFRCDPISEHNRLYWYRQTLGQGPEFLTYFQNEAQLEKSRLLSDRFSAERPKGSFSTLEIQRTEQGDSAMYLCASSFGGLYSGEQYFGPGTRLTVT.

In this sample, this clone turned up once. The rearrangement uses TRBV7-9 and TRBJ2-3; TRBD2 agrees at 9 bases. The trim removed 3 bases at V and 4 bases at J, leaving 5 bases unmatched. The CDR3 runs to 15 residues. CDR1 is SEHNR, CDR2 FQNEAQ, per germline (reference sequence). DNA for the CDR3: TGTGCCAGCAGCTTTAGCGGGAGTTTCTCAGATACGCAGTATTTT. Translated, it gives CASSFSGSFSDTQYF.

The chain has TRBV15 and TRBJ2-5; TRBD1 matches at 9 bases. The CDR3 runs to 15 residues. The germline V gene has CDR1 LNHNV and CDR2 YYDKDF (reference sequence). The junction had 5 bases not matched to a gene; V was cut back by 1 base and J by 5 bases. CDR3 nucleotides: TGTGCCACCAGCAGAGGGGACAGGGCCCGGGAGACCCAGTACTTC. Translating gives CATSRGDRARETQYF.

The V gene is TRBV7-2, the J gene TRBJ2-7, with no clear D. From germline, CDR1 is SGHTA and CDR2 FQGNSA. This CDR3 region has 12 residues. V lost 1 base to trimming and J lost 4 bases, with 5 bases between them. The CDR3 DNA reads TGTGCCAGCAGCTTAGTTATGTACGAGCAGTACTTC. Protein sequence: CASSLVMYEQYF.

This clone was counted between two and nine times. For the CDR3, the DNA is TGTGCCAGCAGTTTCCAAAACAGGGACAATGAGCAGTTCTTC. Residues: CASSFQNRDNEQFF. V gene TRBV28 combines with J gene TRBJ2-1, with D possibly TRBD1 on 6 matching bases. V lost 3 bases and J lost 5, with 11 bases in between. The V gene's germline CDR1 is MDHEN and CDR2 SYDVKM. This CDR3 is 14 amino acids long.

This clone has a handful of counts. The chain combines TRBV11-2 with TRBJ2-7; 7 positions agree with TRBD1. Germline CDR1 is SGHAT and CDR2 is FQNNGV. Trimming took 5 bases from V and 1 from J; bases not matched to a gene: 11. The CDR3 runs 16 residues. The CDR3 spells CASSLNPGTASYEQYF. The CDR3 DNA follows: TGTGCCAGCAGCCTAAACCCCGGGACAGCTTCCTACGAGCAGTACTTC.

The chain links TRBV15 to TRBJ1-5; weak D call: TRBD1 (6 bases). The CDR3 covers 16 residues. V was trimmed by 0 bases and J by 6 bases, leaving 15 bases between them. The V gene's germline CDR1 is LNHNV and CDR2 YYDKDF (reference sequence). This CDR3 reads CATSRDRGGWGQPQHF. For the CDR3, the DNA is TGTGCCACCAGCAGAGATAGGGGGGGGTGGGGTCAGCCCCAGCATTTT.

The J gene is TRBJ1-2, the V gene TRBV10-3, with 7 bases aligning to TRBD1. CDR1 is ENHRY and CDR2 is SYGVKD in the germline V gene. The CDR3 loop spans 16 amino acids. V lost 8 bases and J lost 7; bases outside the gene matches: 19. CDR3 DNA: TGTGCCATCCTGAGTGGACTGACAGGGAGTGAGAGTGGCTACACCTTC. Protein product: CAILSGLTGSESGYTF.

This chain uses TRBV4-2 with TRBJ2-5; D gene uncertain. In germline, CDR1 is LGHNA, CDR2 YNFKEQ. CDR3 length: 15 residues. V lost 0 bases and J lost 3, with 11 bases in between. CDR3 sequence reads: CASSQDSQIEETQYF. In nucleotides, the CDR3 is TGTGCCAGCAGCCAAGATAGCCAGATTGAAGAGACCCAGTACTTC.

The chain joins TRBV13 to TRBJ2-3; 10 bases line up with TRBD2. Trimming removed 0 bases from V and 5 bases from J; junction bases left unmatched: 5. CDR1 is PRHDT and CDR2 is FYEKMQ in the germline V gene (reference sequence). The CDR3 length is 16 residues. CDR3 coding DNA: TGTGCCAGCAGCTTAGGGGAAGCGGGAGGGATAGATACGCAGTATTTT. This translates into CASSLGEAGGIDTQYF.

The chain is built from TRBV7-9 and TRBJ1-6; 7 bases agree with TRBD1. The CDR3 spans 13 residues. Germline V lookup: CDR1 SEHNR, CDR2 FQNEAQ (reference sequence). V lost 3 bases, J lost 9 bases, and 2 bases stayed unmatched. The CDR3 here is CASSLNRGSPLHF. CDR3 DNA: TGTGCCAGCAGCTTGAACAGGGGTTCACCCCTCCACTTT.

A remark on this clone: At one end the junction does not follow the germline gene, possibly because of a read error. The rearrangement joins TRBV27 to TRBJ1-2; D is possibly TRBD1 (5 bases). CDR1 is MNHEY, CDR2 SMNVEV, per germline (reference sequence). The CDR3 loop spans 12 amino acids. CDR3 sequence: CACSRGGDGYTF. In DNA, the CDR3 is TGTGCCTGCAGTCGCGGGGGGGATGGCTACACCTTC.

The chain links TRBV2 to TRBJ1-2, with D tentatively TRBD1 (5 bases). CDR1 and CDR2 from the germline V gene are SNHLY and FYNNEI. CDR3 length: 12 amino acids. The V and J ends lost 1 base and 8 bases respectively, with 8 bases between them. The CDR3 protein is CASSEGGEGYTF. CDR3 bases: TGTGCCAGCAGTGAAGGGGGGGAAGGCTACACCTTC.

The rearrangement links TRBV7-6 to TRBJ1-6; 9 bases are shared with TRBD1. From germline, CDR1 is SGHVS and CDR2 FNYEAQ. Losses at the gene ends were 5 bases for V and 7 bases for J; bases not matched to a gene: 15. This CDR3 spans 18 amino acids. The chain's CDR3 is CASSRGTPTGGRNSPLHF. The CDR3 bases are TGTGCCAGCAGCCGGGGGACTCCGACAGGGGGTAGGAATTCACCCCTCCACTTT.

This chain joins TRBV29-1 and TRBJ2-6, with a weak D call TRBD1 (5 bases). This CDR3 has 16 residues. CDR1 and CDR2 (germline): SQVTM, ANQGSEA. Trimming removed 3 bases at V and 2 bases at J, with 14 bases between. The chain's CDR3 is CSVEESGFAGANVLTF. CDR3 sequence (DNA): TGCAGCGTTGAGGAATCAGGGTTCGCTGGGGCCAACGTCCTGACTTTC.

This chain joins TRBV15 and TRBJ1-5, with 7 nucleotides matching TRBD1. Germline V CDR1 and CDR2: LNHNV, YYDKDF (reference sequence). V was clipped by 5 bases and J by 0 bases; unmatched bases: 7. The CDR3 covers 16 residues. For the CDR3, the DNA is TGTGCCACCAGCTCGACAGGGCGGAATAGCAATCAGCCCCAGCATTTT. The encoded protein is CATSSTGRNSNQPQHF.

The chain links TRBV6-6 to TRBJ1-1, with D tentatively TRBD1 (5 bases). V was cut by 0 bases and J by 10 bases, with 15 bases left in between. The CDR3 has 14 residues. CDR1 is MNHNY, CDR2 SVGAGI, per germline (reference sequence). The CDR3 nucleotides read TGTGCCAGCAGTTACTCGTCCCAGGACATAGGAGCTTTCTTT. Its protein product is CASSYSSQDIGAFF.

This sequence joins TRBV14 and TRBJ2-7; D may be TRBD1 (6 bases). The CDR3 runs 16 residues. The V and J ends lost 2 bases and 7 bases respectively, with 21 bases between them. Germline V lookup: CDR1 SGHDN, CDR2 FVKESK. The CDR3 coding sequence is TGTGCCAGCAGCCAACTCCTGGGGACACGATCGGTGGAGCAGTACTTC. Amino acids: CASSQLLGTRSVEQYF.

The chain is built from TRBV4-3 and TRBJ2-7; D uncertain. V shed 3 bases and J shed 0 bases, with 9 bases lying between them. CDR3 size: 14 residues. CDR1 and CDR2 (germline): LGHNA, YSLEER. DNA of the CDR3: TGCGCCAGCAGCCAGAATCACAGCTCCTACGAGCAGTACTTC. It encodes CASSQNHSSYEQYF.

The rearrangement uses TRBV7-6 and TRBJ1-5, with 7 bases fitting TRBD1. Losses at the gene ends were 5 bases for V and 7 bases for J; bases not matched to a gene: 8. CDR3 size: 14 residues. Germline V gene sequence: CDR1 SGHVS, CDR2 FNYEAQ. CDR3 nucleotides: TGTGCCAGCAGCCCAAACAGGGGTAGCCAGCCCCAGCATTTT. Translating gives CASSPNRGSQPQHF.

The DNA for the CDR3 is TGCAGCGTCATACGGACTTCCGGCCGAATACCTAGTCCCGAGCAGTACTTC. As protein: CSVIRTSGRIPSPEQYF. The chain links TRBV29-1 to TRBJ2-5; the D gene is possibly TRBD2 (5 bases). The J call may be mistaken, given a closer DNA end match to TRBJ2-7. The CDR3 has 17 amino acids. Germline values: CDR1 SQVTM, CDR2 ANQGSEA.

In DNA form, the CDR3 reads TGTGCCACCAGCAGAGACGCGGTTAACTATGGCTACACCTTC. This sequence encodes CATSRDAVNYGYTF. The rearrangement links TRBV15 to TRBJ1-2; unclear D gene. Trimming stripped 0 bases from V and 1 base from J, with 6 bases between. The CDR3 has 14 amino acids. CDR1 LNHNV and CDR2 YYDKDF come from the germline V gene (reference sequence).

The CDR3 sequence is CASSREGTRNTEAFF. In DNA form, the CDR3 reads TGTGCCAGCAGTCGTGAGGGGACACGGAACACTGAAGCTTTCTTT. V usage is TRBV25-1 and J usage is TRBJ1-1, with a weak D call TRBD1 (6 bases). V was trimmed by 5 bases and J by 1 base, leaving 14 bases between them. The CDR3 has 15 residues. Germline assignment: CDR1 MGHDK and CDR2 SYGVNS. Full variable domain (rest looked up from reference TRBV25-1 and TRBJ1-1): EADIYQTPRYLVIGTGKKITLECSQTMGHDKMYWYQQDPGMELHLIHYSYGVNSTEKGDLSSESTVSRIRTEHFPLTLESARPSHTSQYLCASSREGTRNTEAFFGQGTRLTVV.

CDR3 in amino acids: CASSQAAGLTVNTEAFF. CDR3 bases: TGCGCCAGCAGCCAAGCTGCGGGACTTACGGTGAACACTGAAGCTTTCTTT. The chain has TRBV4-1 and TRBJ1-1; possible D gene TRBD1, 5 bases. This CDR3 is 17 amino acids long. The germline gives CDR1 MGHRA, CDR2 YSYEKL. V was trimmed by 1 base and J by 0 bases, leaving 15 bases between them.